This T cell receptor (beta chain) was recovered during a study of CD8 T cells in Susac syndrome. Germline CDR1 reads MDHEN; CDR2 reads SYDVKM. V lost 6 bases, J lost 6 bases, and 12 bases stayed unmatched. This CDR3 region has 18 residues. After extraction with the RNeasy kit, about 0.45 to 1 ug of the RNA was reverse transcribed using random hexamers. TCRdb processed the immunoSEQ multiplex PCR reads anew with MiXCR; each CDR3 protein has one entry. Of about 110,000 distinct CDR3 sequences in the sample, 90% to 98% are singletons; the top ten hold 0.096%. This receptor was obtained from a human donor in good health. This chain links TRBV28 with TRBJ2-1; 15 positions agree with TRBD2. Sequencing was performed on CD4+ T cells from PBMCs. CDR3 sequence reads: CASSPGGLAGGPLNEQFF. For the CDR3, the DNA is TGTGCCAGCAGCCCTGGGGGACTAGCGGGAGGTCCCCTCAATGAGCAGTTCTTC.